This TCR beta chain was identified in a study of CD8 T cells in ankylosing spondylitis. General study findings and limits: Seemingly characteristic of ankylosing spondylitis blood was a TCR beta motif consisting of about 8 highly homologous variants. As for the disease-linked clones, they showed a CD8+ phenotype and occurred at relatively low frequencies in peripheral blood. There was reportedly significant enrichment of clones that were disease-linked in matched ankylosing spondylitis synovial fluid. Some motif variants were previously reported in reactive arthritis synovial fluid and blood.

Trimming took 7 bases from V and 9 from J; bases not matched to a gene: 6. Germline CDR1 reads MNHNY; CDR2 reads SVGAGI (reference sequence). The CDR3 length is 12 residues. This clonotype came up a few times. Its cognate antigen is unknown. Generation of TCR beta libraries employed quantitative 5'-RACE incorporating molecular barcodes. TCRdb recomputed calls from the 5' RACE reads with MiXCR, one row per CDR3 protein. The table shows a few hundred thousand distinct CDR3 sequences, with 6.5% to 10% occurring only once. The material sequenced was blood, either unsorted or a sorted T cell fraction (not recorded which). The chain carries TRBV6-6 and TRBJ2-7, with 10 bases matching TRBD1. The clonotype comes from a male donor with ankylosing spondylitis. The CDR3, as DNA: TGTGCCAGCAACGACAGGGGGCGCGGGCAGTACTTC. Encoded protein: CASNDRGRGQYF.